This TCR beta chain was captured in a study of cytomegalovirus exposure and HLA in healthy donors. V was pared by 9 bases and J by 5 bases, with 7 bases of the junction left unmatched. CDR1 and CDR2 from the germline V gene are SGHKS and YYEKEE (reference sequence). This CDR3 is 15 amino acids long. 60 Vbeta and 13 Jbeta primers were used in PCR. Here immunoSEQ multiplex PCR was the method, and the copy in TCRdb shows in-frame clones only, minus some. This table holds some 66,000 clones, 78% found once. Material: PBMCs. The clonotype comes from a man in his forties in good health and CMV-seronegative. The rearrangement uses TRBV5-5 and TRBJ2-5, with TRBD2 matching over 16 bases. CDR3 loop: CATGTSGRGYETQYF. Written as DNA, the CDR3 is TGTGCCACGGGGACTAGCGGGAGGGGATACGAGACCCAGTACTTC. Drawing the rest from reference TRBV5-5 and TRBJ2-5, the complete variable domain is DAGVTQSPTHLIKTRGQQVTLRCSPISGHKSVSWYQQVLGQGPQFIFQYYEKEERGRGNFPDRFSARQFPNYSSELNVNALLLGDSALYLCATGTSGRGYETQYFGPGTRLLVL.